This T cell receptor beta chain is drawn from a study of T-cell memory formation after mild COVID-19. Study findings and constraints: Clones shrinking from day 15 to 85 showed even CD4/CD8 mixes; later expanders tilted CD4+.

This clonotype was seen more than once but under ten times. The target antigen is unknown. TCRdb used MiXCR to reprocess the 5' RACE reads, holding one entry per CDR3 protein. This table holds about 210,000 distinct CDR3 sequences, about 10% found once. V lost 1 base and J lost 1, with 10 bases in between. The germline V gene has CDR1 LNHDA and CDR2 SQIVND (reference sequence). The CDR3 has 15 amino acids. This chain uses TRBV19 with TRBJ1-2; TRBD1 is a possible D gene (5 bases). The clonotype originates from a young man who had mild COVID-19 (a few samples of this study predate the infection). Cell type and time point are not known. The sequenced sample was PBMCs or a T cell subset sorted from them (not recorded which). The CDR3 reads CASSIGRDFNYGYTF. DNA for the CDR3: TGTGCCAGTAGTATAGGCAGGGACTTTAACTATGGCTACACCTTC. Drawing the rest from reference TRBV19 and TRBJ1-2, the complete variable domain is DGGITQSPKYLFRKEGQNVTLSCEQNLNHDAMYWYRQDPGQGLRLIYYSQIVNDFQKGDIAEGYSVSREKKESFPLTVTSAQKNPTAFYLCASSIGRDFNYGYTFGSGTRLTVV.